This passage covers 5 T cell receptor beta chains from one sample sequenced in a study of prognosis after radiotherapy for stage I lung cancer. Two rounds of multiplex PCR amplified TCR beta CDR3 from genomic DNA. The first PCR round targeted every TRBV and TRBJ gene with specific primers. TCRdb independently ran MiXCR on the multiplex PCR reads; one entry per CDR3 protein. The sample has some 30,000 distinct CDR3 sequences; approximately 51% are singletons. Sequencing was performed on PBMCs, taken before or after stereotactic body radiation therapy (not recorded which). Receptors originate from a donor over 45 with non-small cell lung cancer.

The chain recombines TRBV7-2 with TRBJ2-2; TRBD2 is a possible D gene (6 bases). The CDR3 is 16 amino acids. Germline CDR1 SGHTA, CDR2 FQGNSA. Between the trimmed V and J ends, which lost 5 bases and 9 bases, there was a span of 22 bases. In DNA form, the CDR3 reads TGTGCCAGCAGCCCTCGGGCTAGCGTGGGAGGCTGGGAGCTGTTTTTT. Its translation: CASSPRASVGGWELFF.

Many counts were recorded for this clonotype. This chain links TRBV24-1 with TRBJ2-2, with TRBD2 matching over 11 bases. The CDR3 spans 16 residues. V lost 4 bases, J lost 7 bases, and 7 bases stayed unmatched. Germline lookup yields CDR1 KGHDR and CDR2 SFDVKD. CDR3 nucleotide sequence: TGTGCCACCAGTGACCTTAGCGGGAGGGACGGCGGGGAGCTGTTTTTT. Translated, it gives CATSDLSGRDGGELFF.

On this clonotype itself: Compared with germline, one end of the junction differs, possibly owing to a read error. The chain combines TRBV27 with TRBJ2-2; D unclear. The CDR3 contains 14 residues. Per germline, CDR1 MNHEY and CDR2 SMNVEV (reference sequence). The CDR3, as DNA: TGTGCCATCAGTTTAGGGCCGAACACCGGGGAGCTGTTTTTT. It yields the protein CAISLGPNTGELFF.

A word on this clonotype: With only one base between it and a far larger clone, this is likely a read error. CDR3 DNA sequence: TGTTCCAGCAGTTACAAAGCGGGAGAACGGGTCGTTCCCTCAGATACGCAGTATTTT. Translating gives CSSSYKAGERVVPSDTQYF. The chain has TRBV6-8 and TRBJ2-3; 8 nucleotides match TRBD2. The CDR3 has 19 residues. Germline V gene sequence: CDR1 MNHGY, CDR2 SAAAGT.

On this clonotype: This likely stems from a read error, as it lies one base from a far larger clone. In DNA, the CDR3 is TGTGCCAGCAGTTACTCGACAGCTGGCAATCAGCCCCAGCATTTT. It is translated as CASSYSTAGNQPQHF. V and J are TRBV6-6 and TRBJ1-5; TRBD1 is a possible D gene (5 bases). V lost 0 bases and J 2 bases, leaving 8 bases between the germline ends. From germline, CDR1 is MNHNY and CDR2 SVGAGI (reference sequence). This CDR3 region has 15 residues.